This T cell receptor beta chain was sequenced during a study of blood T cell repertoires in COVID-19. Overall study: Spain, Italy and the United States supplied samples that represented acute and convalescent COVID-19.

How the authors handled the data: By means of reference gene primer amplification, nucleated cell counts were estimated. Profiling relied on immunoSEQ multiplex PCR, and the TCRdb table lists in-frame clones only, not all of them. V and J calls and clone size follow that table, whereas D and trimming were derived from the DNA. Among roughly 71,000 clones, 70% to 90% were seen once, and the ten largest hold 18%. Trimming removed 5 bases from V and 5 bases from J, with 10 bases in between. The CDR3 is 13 residues long. The V gene is TRBV12-3 or TRBV12-4, the J gene TRBJ1-5; the D is unclear. Material: peripheral blood. This clonotype originated in a woman older than 75 with acute or convalescent COVID-19. The CDR3 loop is CASSLQLYQPQHF. The DNA of the CDR3 is TGTGCCAGCAGTCTACAGCTTTATCAGCCCCAGCATTTT.